The source of this T cell receptor (beta chain) is a study of blood T cells in healthy people across ages. Findings of the study overall: Donor CMV status was unknown, possibly confounding expanded clonotype changes.

This clonotype came up many times. The antigen remains unidentified. Combining a sample-barcoded 5' primer with a J-beta primer mix, a second PCR ran for about 7 to 12 cycles. Any given sample supplied a minimum of 3 million CDR3-containing paired-end reads. TCRdb fed the 5' RACE reads into MiXCR, producing one record per CDR3 protein. The sample has 600,000 or so distinct CDR3 sequences; about 21% are singletons. Trimming at V came to 2 bases and at J to 5 bases, leaving 11 bases not matched to a gene. This CDR3 comprises 17 residues. Germline V CDR1 and CDR2: SGHTA, FQGNSA. The sequenced material came from blood. This TCR was sampled from a man aged 70-80 years in good health. The chain uses TRBV7-2 and TRBJ1-4; 7 bases are shared with TRBD1. The chain's CDR3 is CASSLRDRRFGNEKLFF. In nucleotides, the CDR3 is TGTGCCAGCAGCTTACGGGACAGACGCTTTGGGAATGAAAAACTGTTTTTT. The complete variable domain, with remaining parts taken from reference TRBV7-2 and TRBJ1-4, reads GAGVSQSPSNKVTEKGKDVELRCDPISGHTALYWYRQSLGQGLEFLIYFQGNSAPDKSGLPSDRFSAERTGGSVSTLTIQRTQQEDSAVYLCASSLRDRRFGNEKLFFGSGTQLSVL.